A single sample gave rise to the 27 T cell receptor beta chains below, sequenced in a study of Graves' ophthalmopathy and Graves' hyperthyroidism. Investigators amplified TCR beta CDR3 regions from RNA transcripts. Second-round multiplex PCR came after a first-round RT-PCR that employed HTBI primers. One entry per CDR3 protein, called by TCRdb with MiXCR from the multiplex PCR reads. The table records approximately 1.2 million distinct CDR3 sequences, less than 45% of them present only once. The source material was peripheral blood or thyroid tissue (not recorded which). These receptors came from an adult man with Graves' hyperthyroidism.

The chain has TRBV6-6 and TRBJ1-5, with D possibly TRBD1 on 5 matching bases. This CDR3 has 9 amino acids. Germline CDR1 and CDR2: MNHNY and SVGAGI (reference sequence). V gave up 7 bases and J gave up 13 bases, with 8 bases separating them. The CDR3 DNA reads as TGTGCCAGCATGGGGGGTCAGCATTTT. This codes for CASMGGQHF.

The chain couples TRBV9 to TRBJ2-2, with 10 bases matching TRBD2. Germline V lookup: CDR1 SGDLS, CDR2 YYNGEE. V lost 5 bases to trimming and J lost 0 bases; unmatched junction nucleotides: 10. The CDR3 extends over 18 amino acids. As DNA, the CDR3 is TGTGCCAGCAGTCAAAGCGGGAGGGGAACCTCGAACACCGGGGAGCTGTTTTTT. The encoded protein is CASSQSGRGTSNTGELFF.

J is TRBJ2-5 and V is TRBV10-3; TRBD1 aligns across 7 bases. The CDR3 length is 14 residues. Germline CDR1 is ENHRY and CDR2 is SYGVKD. With 0 bases clipped from V and 3 bases from J, the junction kept 1 base outside the gene matches. CDR3 DNA sequence: TGTGCCATCAGTGAGTCAGGGGGCAAAGAGACCCAGTACTTC. It codes for CAISESGGKETQYF.

This clonotype was seen ten or more times. Its ends do not fully match the called genes, so a read error is possible. This chain uses TRBV7-6 with TRBJ2-3; D might be TRBD2 (7 bases). Germline V gives CDR1 SGHVS, CDR2 FNYEAQ. The CDR3 length is 16 residues. CDR3 sequence: CASSAAGAPSRDTQYF. The CDR3 region has the DNA TGTGCCAGCAGCGCTGCGGGGGCGCCTAGCAGAGATACGCAGTATTTT.

The chain combines TRBV19 with TRBJ1-5, with unresolved D. CDR1 is LNHDA, CDR2 SQIVND, per germline (reference sequence). This CDR3 is 14 amino acids long. Trimming stripped 5 bases from V and 0 bases from J, with 8 bases between. The CDR3 DNA sequence: TGTGCCAGTAGTTGGGGAGTTAGCAATCAGCCCCAGCATTTT. Protein: CASSWGVSNQPQHF. The full variable domain, its missing parts supplied by reference TRBV19 and TRBJ1-5, is DGGITQSPKYLFRKEGQNVTLSCEQNLNHDAMYWYRQDPGQGLRLIYYSQIVNDFQKGDIAEGYSVSREKKESFPLTVTSAQKNPTAFYLCASSWGVSNQPQHFGDGTRLSIL.

This clonotype was seen a few times. The rearrangement joins TRBV4-2 to TRBJ1-2; D perhaps matches TRBD1 (5 bases). V lost 0 bases and J lost 4, with 15 bases in between. CDR3 size: 16 residues. The germline gives CDR1 LGHNA, CDR2 YNFKEQ. DNA of the CDR3: TGTGCCAGCAGCCAAGATCTTGGGCAGGGAACCTATGGCTACACCTTC. Protein product: CASSQDLGQGTYGYTF.

This clonotype was seen repeatedly, ten times or more. Just one base apart from a much larger clone, this may be a read error. This rearrangement joins TRBV7-2 to TRBJ2-7; D gene ambiguous. The CDR3 covers 11 residues. Germline V gene sequence: CDR1 SGHTA, CDR2 FQGNSA. V dropped 7 bases and J dropped 2 bases, with 6 bases sitting between them. The CDR3 DNA follows: TGTGCCAGCACCGATACCTACGAGCAGTACTTC. It encodes CASTDTYEQYF.

Written as DNA, the CDR3 is TGTGCCAGCAGCGTGGGACAGGGGGCGTATGAGCAGTTCTTC. Translation: CASSVGQGAYEQFF. This chain links TRBV9 with TRBJ2-7; TRBD1 agrees at 12 bases. With the DNA end fitting TRBJ2-1 better, the J assignment may be wrong. The CDR3 consists of 14 residues. The V gene's germline CDR1 is SGDLS and CDR2 YYNGEE.

This clonotype was seen a few times. This chain connects TRBV6-6 to TRBJ2-5; maybe TRBD1 (5 bases). V was cut by 2 bases and J by 2 bases, with 15 bases left in between. The germline gives CDR1 MNHNY, CDR2 SVGAGI (reference sequence). This CDR3 has 16 amino acids. CDR3 DNA: TGTGCCAGCAGTTACAACTCAAATAGGGGACAAGAGACCCAGTACTTC. The encoded protein is CASSYNSNRGQETQYF.

The chain recombines TRBV7-9 with TRBJ2-3; 9 nucleotides align to TRBD1. The CDR3 loop spans 15 amino acids. Looked up from germline, CDR1 is SEHNR and CDR2 is FQNEAQ (reference sequence). J lost 0 bases, V lost 4 bases, and 2 bases had no gene match. This CDR3 reads CASSSGQGSTDTQYF. In DNA, the CDR3 is TGTGCCAGCAGCTCCGGACAGGGGAGCACAGATACGCAGTATTTT.

This clonotype was observed a few times. The V gene is TRBV7-8, the J gene TRBJ2-7, with 7 bases aligning to TRBD1. Germline CDR1 SGHVS, CDR2 FQNEAQ. This CDR3 has 16 amino acids. The V segment lost 2 bases and the J segment 2 bases; nucleotides outside the gene matches: 9. CDR3 protein: CASSLLTGTQTYEQYF. CDR3 nucleotide sequence: TGTGCCAGCAGCTTATTGACAGGGACCCAGACCTACGAGCAGTACTTC.

The CDR3 loop reads CASSLEGLHGYTF. The CDR3 DNA is TGTGCCAGCAGCTTAGAAGGGCTGCATGGCTACACCTTC. V usage is TRBV7-2 and J usage is TRBJ1-2; D call uncertain. Germline CDR1 and CDR2: SGHTA and FQGNSA. The CDR3 length is 13 residues. V lost 1 base and J 6 bases, leaving 9 bases between the germline ends.

CDR3 in amino acids: CASREGEQFF. The CDR3 DNA follows: TGTGCCAGCAGGGAAGGCGAGCAGTTCTTC. The V call is TRBV7-7, the J call TRBJ2-1, with D unresolved. Germline V CDR1 and CDR2: SSHAT, FNYEAQ (reference sequence). The CDR3 is 10 residues long. V was shortened by 6 bases and J by 10 bases, with 7 bases between the two germline ends. The complete variable domain, with remaining parts taken from reference TRBV7-7 and TRBJ2-1, reads GAGVSQSPRYKVTKRGQDVTLRCDPISSHATLYWYQQALGQGPEFLTYFNYEAQPDKSGLPSDRFSAERPEGSISTLTIQRTEQRDSAMYRCASREGEQFFGPGTRLTVL.

The chain couples TRBV15 to TRBJ2-5, with D unresolved. Per the germline V gene, CDR1 is LNHNV and CDR2 is YYDKDF (reference sequence). The CDR3 runs to 15 residues. With 3 bases removed from V and 3 bases from J, the gap between germline ends came to 14 bases. Here the CDR3 DNA reads TGTGCCACCAGCAGCTTGTGGGCAGGCGAAGAGACCCAGTACTTC. Translation: CATSSLWAGEETQYF.

The chain joins TRBV25-1 to TRBJ1-6; 7 bases map to TRBD1. The trim removed 8 bases at V and 6 bases at J, leaving 1 base unmatched. CDR3 size: 12 residues. Germline CDR1 reads MGHDK; CDR2 reads SYGVNS. CDR3 loop: CASGQANSPLHF. CDR3 sequence (DNA): TGTGCCAGCGGACAGGCTAATTCACCCCTCCACTTT.

The gene calls are TRBV10-3 and TRBJ1-4; the D is unclear. The CDR3 sequence is 13 residues long. V gave up 4 bases and J gave up 5 bases, with 8 bases separating them. Germline V CDR1 and CDR2: ENHRY, SYGVKD. The CDR3 here is CAISVGQNEKLFF. For the CDR3, the DNA is TGTGCCATCAGTGTCGGGCAAAATGAAAAACTGTTTTTT.

The J gene is TRBJ1-4, the V gene TRBV12-3 or TRBV12-4; a weak D match, TRBD1 (6 bases). Trimming removed 5 bases from V and 2 bases from J, with 18 bases in between. The CDR3 loop spans 17 amino acids. The CDR3 loop is CASSPGGGRATNEKLFF. CDR3 coding DNA: TGTGCCAGCAGTCCGGGGGGGGGGCGCGCTACTAATGAAAAACTGTTTTTT.

This clonotype has more than one count but fewer than ten. The chain joins TRBV4-3 to TRBJ2-1; perhaps TRBD1 as D (6 bases). CDR3 length: 13 amino acids. Germline CDR1 reads LGHNA; CDR2 reads YSLEER. V dropped 0 bases and J dropped 9 bases, with 9 bases sitting between them. The chain's CDR3 is CASSQERGSEQFF. The CDR3 region has the DNA TGCGCCAGCAGCCAAGAAAGGGGGAGTGAGCAGTTCTTC.

Note on this clonotype: This sequence may be a read error, since a much larger clone differs from it by one base. The chain couples TRBV11-2 to TRBJ2-5; 10 nucleotides match TRBD1. V was clipped by 5 bases and J by 5 bases; unmatched bases: 8. Germline V gene sequence: CDR1 SGHAT, CDR2 FQNNGV. This CDR3 spans 15 amino acids. For the CDR3, the DNA is TGTGCCAGCAGCCCTGGGACAGGGGCTCTTGAGACCCAGTACTTC. This gives the protein CASSPGTGALETQYF.

The J gene is TRBJ2-5, the V gene TRBV29-1, with D hard to call. The length of the CDR3 is 11 residues. Per germline, CDR1 SQVTM and CDR2 ANQGSEA. V dropped 5 bases and J dropped 4 bases, with 8 bases sitting between them. CDR3 sequence reads: CSVIVLETQYF. CDR3 in DNA: TGCAGCGTTATAGTGTTAGAGACCCAGTACTTC.

Remarks on this clonotype: The junction does not match germline at one end; this may be a read error. The rearrangement joins TRBV7-9 to TRBJ1-2, with 7 bases aligning to TRBD1. The CDR3 length is 15 residues. Germline V lookup: CDR1 SEHNR, CDR2 FQNEAQ (reference sequence). The CDR3 is CASSQEGQLSYGYTF. For the CDR3, the DNA is TGCGCCAGCAGCCAAGAGGGACAGCTCAGCTATGGCTACACCTTC.

This clonotype was counted many times. The chain recombines TRBV20-1 with TRBJ1-6; 11 nucleotides match TRBD1. Trimming took 0 bases from V and 9 from J; bases not matched to a gene: 7. Germline-derived CDR1 and CDR2 are DFQATT and SNEGSKA (reference sequence). The CDR3 covers 16 residues. CDR3 sequence: CSARDWDRGGTSPLHF. The CDR3 bases are TGCAGTGCTAGAGATTGGGACAGGGGGGGGACTTCACCCCTCCACTTT.

Many counts were recorded for this clonotype. The V gene is TRBV20-1, the J gene TRBJ1-3; possible D gene TRBD1, 6 bases. CDR1 and CDR2 (germline): DFQATT, SNEGSKA (reference sequence). The CDR3 totals 15 residues. Deletions cut 2 bases from V and 2 bases from J, with 13 bases between. The CDR3 DNA is TGCAGTGCTAGATCGGCAGGGGTGGCTGGAAACACCATATATTTT. It encodes CSARSAGVAGNTIYF.

This clonotype was recorded at least ten times. The V call is TRBV20-1, the J call TRBJ2-7, with a tentative D call TRBD2 (5 bases). Trimming removed 1 base at V and 2 bases at J, with 18 bases between. The CDR3 length is 16 residues. Per the germline V gene, CDR1 is DFQATT and CDR2 is SNEGSKA (reference sequence). CDR3 in DNA: TGCAGTGCTAGAGGCAACCCCGAGGGCGGGCCCTACGAGCAGTACTTC. Protein sequence: CSARGNPEGGPYEQYF.

The gene calls are TRBV20-1 and TRBJ1-2; perhaps TRBD1 as D (5 bases). Germline V CDR1 and CDR2: DFQATT, SNEGSKA (reference sequence). The ends were cut back, 3 bases at V and 4 bases at J, with 15 bases in the middle. The CDR3 is 14 amino acids. The CDR3 sequence is CSASGAPGSYGYTF. DNA for the CDR3: TGCAGTGCTAGTGGGGCCCCGGGGTCCTATGGCTACACCTTC.

This clonotype has a handful of counts. The chain links TRBV7-2 to TRBJ2-7; tentatively, D is TRBD1 (6 bases). V gave up 5 bases and J gave up 5 bases, with 16 bases separating them. Germline CDR1 and CDR2: SGHTA and FQGNSA. The CDR3 covers 14 residues. The CDR3 spells CASSPRQGSNEQYF. The CDR3 bases are TGTGCCAGCAGCCCAAGGCAGGGGTCTAACGAGCAGTACTTC.

This clonotype was seen ten or more times. V is TRBV10-1 and J is TRBJ1-2; D may be TRBD1 (5 bases). Per the germline V gene, CDR1 is WNHNN and CDR2 is SYGVQD (reference sequence). The germline V and J ends were trimmed by 0 bases and 1 base, with 18 bases remaining between them. The CDR3 sequence is 18 residues long. The CDR3 DNA is TGCGCCAGCAGTGAGTCGTCGGGGAGACAGCCTGATAACTATGGCTACACCTTC. As protein: CASSESSGRQPDNYGYTF.